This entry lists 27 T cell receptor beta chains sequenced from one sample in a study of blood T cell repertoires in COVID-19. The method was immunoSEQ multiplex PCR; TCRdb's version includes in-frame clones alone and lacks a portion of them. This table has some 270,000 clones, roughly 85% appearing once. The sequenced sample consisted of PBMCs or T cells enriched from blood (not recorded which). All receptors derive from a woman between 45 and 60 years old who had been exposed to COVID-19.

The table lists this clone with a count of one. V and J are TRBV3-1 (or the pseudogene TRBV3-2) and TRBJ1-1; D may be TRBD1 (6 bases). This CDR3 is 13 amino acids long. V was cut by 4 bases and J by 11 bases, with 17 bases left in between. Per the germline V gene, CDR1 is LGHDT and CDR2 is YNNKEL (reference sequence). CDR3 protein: CASSPGVRVWAFF. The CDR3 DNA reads TGTGCCAGCAGCCCAGGGGTTAGGGTATGGGCTTTCTTT.

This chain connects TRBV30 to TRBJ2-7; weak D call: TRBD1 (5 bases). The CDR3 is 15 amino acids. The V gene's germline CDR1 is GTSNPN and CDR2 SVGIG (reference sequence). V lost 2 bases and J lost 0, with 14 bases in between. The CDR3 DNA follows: TGTGCCTGGAGTTCCTTGGGTCAGGGCTCCTACGAGCAGTACTTC. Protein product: CAWSSLGQGSYEQYF.

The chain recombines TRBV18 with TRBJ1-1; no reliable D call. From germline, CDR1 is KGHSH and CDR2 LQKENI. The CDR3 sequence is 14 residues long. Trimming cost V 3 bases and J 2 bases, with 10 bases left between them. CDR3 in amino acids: CASSPGIINTEAFF. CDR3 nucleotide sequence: TGTGCCAGCTCACCCGGGATCATTAACACTGAAGCTTTCTTT.

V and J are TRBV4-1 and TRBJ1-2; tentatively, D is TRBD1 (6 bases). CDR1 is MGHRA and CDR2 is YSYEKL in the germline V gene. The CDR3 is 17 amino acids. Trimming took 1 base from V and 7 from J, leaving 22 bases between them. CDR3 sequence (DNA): TGCGCCAGCAGCCAAGTAAGGGCAGGGGTGGGATTCGGTGGCTACACCTTC. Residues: CASSQVRAGVGFGGYTF.

For the CDR3, the DNA is TGTGCCAGCAGCCAGACTAGCGCGGCGACCCAGTACTTC. This gives the protein CASSQTSAATQYF. The gene calls are TRBV7-3 and TRBJ2-5, with 8 bases matching TRBD2. The CDR3 covers 13 residues. The germline V gene encodes CDR1 SGHTA and CDR2 FQGTGA. Unmatched junction bases numbered 6, after V lost 5 bases and J lost 7 bases.

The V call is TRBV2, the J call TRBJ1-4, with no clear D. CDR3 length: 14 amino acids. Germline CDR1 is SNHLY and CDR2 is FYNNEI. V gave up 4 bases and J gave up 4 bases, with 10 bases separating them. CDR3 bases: TGTGCCAGCAGTGTAGGCGCGGGTAATGAAAAACTGTTTTTT. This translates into CASSVGAGNEKLFF.

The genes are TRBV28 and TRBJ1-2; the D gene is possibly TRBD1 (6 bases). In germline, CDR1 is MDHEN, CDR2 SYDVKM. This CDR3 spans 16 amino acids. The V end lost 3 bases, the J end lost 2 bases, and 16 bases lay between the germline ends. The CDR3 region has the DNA TGTGCCAGCAGTTTCCGGGGGGCCACTAGGAACTATGGCTACACCTTC. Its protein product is CASSFRGATRNYGYTF.

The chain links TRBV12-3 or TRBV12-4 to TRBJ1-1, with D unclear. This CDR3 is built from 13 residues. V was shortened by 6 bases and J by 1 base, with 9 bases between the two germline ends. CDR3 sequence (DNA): TGTGCCAGCAGCCTCGGGAAGAACACTGAAGCTTTCTTT. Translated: CASSLGKNTEAFF.

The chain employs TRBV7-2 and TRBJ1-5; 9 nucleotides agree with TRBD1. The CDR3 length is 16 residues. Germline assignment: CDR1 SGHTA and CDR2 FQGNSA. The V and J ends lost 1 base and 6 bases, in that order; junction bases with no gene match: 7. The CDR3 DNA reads TGTGCCAGCAGCTTAGTAGGGACAGGGAAAAGTCAGCCCCAGCATTTT. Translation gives CASSLVGTGKSQPQHF. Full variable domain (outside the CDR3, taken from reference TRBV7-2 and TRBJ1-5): GAGVSQSPSNKVTEKGKDVELRCDPISGHTALYWYRQSLGQGLEFLIYFQGNSAPDKSGLPSDRFSAERTGGSVSTLTIQRTQQEDSAVYLCASSLVGTGKSQPQHFGDGTRLSIL.

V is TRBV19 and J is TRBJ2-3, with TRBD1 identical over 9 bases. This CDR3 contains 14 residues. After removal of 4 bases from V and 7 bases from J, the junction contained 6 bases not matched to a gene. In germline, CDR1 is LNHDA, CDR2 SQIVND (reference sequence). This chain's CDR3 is CASSSTTGGNTQYF. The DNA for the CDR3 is TGTGCCAGTAGTAGCACGACAGGGGGGAATACGCAGTATTTT.

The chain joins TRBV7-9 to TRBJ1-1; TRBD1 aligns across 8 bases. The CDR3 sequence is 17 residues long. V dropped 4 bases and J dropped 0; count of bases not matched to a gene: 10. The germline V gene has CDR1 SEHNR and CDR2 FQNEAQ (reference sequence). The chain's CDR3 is CASSYPVGQVMNTEAFF. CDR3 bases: TGTGCCAGCAGCTACCCCGTGGGACAGGTCATGAACACTGAAGCTTTCTTT.

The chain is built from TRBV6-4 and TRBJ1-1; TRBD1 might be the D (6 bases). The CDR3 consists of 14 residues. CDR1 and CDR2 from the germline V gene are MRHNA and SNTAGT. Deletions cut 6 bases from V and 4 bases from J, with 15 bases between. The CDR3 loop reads CASRANTGPTEAFF. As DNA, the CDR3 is TGTGCCAGCAGAGCAAATACAGGGCCCACTGAAGCTTTCTTT.

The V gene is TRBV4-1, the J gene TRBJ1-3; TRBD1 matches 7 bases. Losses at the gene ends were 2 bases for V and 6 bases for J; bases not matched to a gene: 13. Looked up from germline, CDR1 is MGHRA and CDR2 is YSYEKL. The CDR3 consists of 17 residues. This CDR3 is CASSQLTGQFFPNTIYF. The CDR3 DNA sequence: TGCGCCAGCAGCCAACTTACGGGACAGTTTTTCCCAAACACCATATATTTT.

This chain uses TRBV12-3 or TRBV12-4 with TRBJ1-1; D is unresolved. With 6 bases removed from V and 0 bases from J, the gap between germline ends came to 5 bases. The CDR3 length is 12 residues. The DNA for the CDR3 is TGTGCCAGCAGCCCCTTGAACACTGAAGCTTTCTTT. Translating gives CASSPLNTEAFF.

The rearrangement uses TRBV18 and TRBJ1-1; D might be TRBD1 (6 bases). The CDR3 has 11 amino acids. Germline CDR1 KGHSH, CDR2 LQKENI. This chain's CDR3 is CANREGTEAFF. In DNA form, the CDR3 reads TGTGCAAACAGGGAGGGCACTGAAGCTTTCTTT.

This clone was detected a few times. CDR3 loop: CASSLGRRYTF. CDR3 DNA: TGTGCCAGCAGTTTGGGGAGACGCTACACCTTC. The chain uses TRBV12-3 or TRBV12-4 and TRBJ1-2; unclear D gene. The CDR3 runs to 11 residues. Trimming removed 3 bases at V and 9 bases at J, with 8 bases between.

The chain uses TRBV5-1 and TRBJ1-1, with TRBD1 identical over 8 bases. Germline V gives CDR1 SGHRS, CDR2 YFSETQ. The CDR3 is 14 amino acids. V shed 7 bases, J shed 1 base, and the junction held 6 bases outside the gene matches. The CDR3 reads CASRTGGTNTEAFF. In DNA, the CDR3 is TGCGCCAGCCGCACAGGGGGGACGAACACTGAAGCTTTCTTT.

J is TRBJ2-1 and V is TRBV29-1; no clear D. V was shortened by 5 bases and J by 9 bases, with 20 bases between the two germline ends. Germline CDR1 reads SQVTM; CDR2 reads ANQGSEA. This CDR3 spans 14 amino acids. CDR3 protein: CSVQVNTYTGEQFF. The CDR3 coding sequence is TGCAGCGTTCAGGTGAATACGTACACTGGTGAGCAGTTCTTC.

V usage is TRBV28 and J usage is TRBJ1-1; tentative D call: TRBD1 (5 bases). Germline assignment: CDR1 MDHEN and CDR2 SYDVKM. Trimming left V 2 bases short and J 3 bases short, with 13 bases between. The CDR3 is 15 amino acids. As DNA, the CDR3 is TGTGCCAGCAGTTTACAAATCCGGGGGTACACTGAAGCTTTCTTT. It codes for CASSLQIRGYTEAFF.

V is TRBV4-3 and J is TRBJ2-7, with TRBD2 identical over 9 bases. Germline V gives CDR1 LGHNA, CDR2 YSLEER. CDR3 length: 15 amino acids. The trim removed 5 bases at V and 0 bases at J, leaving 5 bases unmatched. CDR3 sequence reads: CASSLSAGGSYEQYF. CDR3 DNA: TGCGCCAGCAGCTTATCAGCGGGGGGCTCCTACGAGCAGTACTTC.

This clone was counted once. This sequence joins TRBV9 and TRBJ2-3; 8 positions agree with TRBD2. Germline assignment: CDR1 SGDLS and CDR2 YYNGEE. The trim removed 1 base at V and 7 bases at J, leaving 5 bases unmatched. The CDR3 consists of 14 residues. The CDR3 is CASSVSGGPNTQYF. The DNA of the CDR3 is TGTGCCAGCAGCGTAAGCGGGGGCCCCAATACGCAGTATTTT.

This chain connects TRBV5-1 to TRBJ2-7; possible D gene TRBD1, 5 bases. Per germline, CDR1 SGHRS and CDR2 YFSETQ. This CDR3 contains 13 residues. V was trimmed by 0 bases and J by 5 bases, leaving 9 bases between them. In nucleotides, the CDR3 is TGCGCCAGCAGCTTGGGGGGCACGGACGAGCAGTACTTC. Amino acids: CASSLGGTDEQYF.

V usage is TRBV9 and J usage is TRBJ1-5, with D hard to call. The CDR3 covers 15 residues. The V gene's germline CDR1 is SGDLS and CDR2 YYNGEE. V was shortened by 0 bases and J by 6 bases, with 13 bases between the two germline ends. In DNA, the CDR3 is TGTGCCAGCAGCGTAGCTCCGGTACCCCGTCAGCCCCAGCATTTT. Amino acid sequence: CASSVAPVPRQPQHF.

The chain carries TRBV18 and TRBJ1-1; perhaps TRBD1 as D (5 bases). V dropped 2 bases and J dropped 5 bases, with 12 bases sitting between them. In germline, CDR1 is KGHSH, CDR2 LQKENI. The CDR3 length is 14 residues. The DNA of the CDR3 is TGTGCCAGCTCACCAGGAGCAGGGCGAACTGAAGCTTTCTTT. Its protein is CASSPGAGRTEAFF.

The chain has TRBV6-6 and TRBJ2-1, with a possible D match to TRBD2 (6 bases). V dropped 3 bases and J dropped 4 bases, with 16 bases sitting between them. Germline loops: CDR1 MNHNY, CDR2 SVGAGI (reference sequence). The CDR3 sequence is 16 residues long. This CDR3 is CASSYPTPGTYNEQFF. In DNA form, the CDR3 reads TGTGCCAGCAGTTATCCGACTCCCGGGACTTACAATGAGCAGTTCTTC.

CDR3 region: CAISEPGTGSTYGYTF. DNA of the CDR3: TGTGCCATCAGTGAGCCGGGGACAGGGTCGACCTATGGCTACACCTTC. The rearrangement uses TRBV10-3 and TRBJ1-2; TRBD1 aligns across 9 bases. After removal of 2 bases from V and 4 bases from J, the junction contained 8 bases not matched to a gene. The CDR3 loop spans 16 amino acids. The germline CDR1 and CDR2 sequences are ENHRY and SYGVKD.

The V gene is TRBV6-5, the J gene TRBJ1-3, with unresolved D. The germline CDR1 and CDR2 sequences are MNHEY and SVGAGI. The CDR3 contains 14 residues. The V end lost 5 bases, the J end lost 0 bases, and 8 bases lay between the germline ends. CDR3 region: CASSPFVSGNTIYF. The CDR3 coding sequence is TGTGCCAGCAGTCCCTTCGTCTCTGGAAACACCATATATTTT.